The next 24 T cell receptor beta chains were all read from a single sample in a study of blood T cell repertoires in COVID-19. The table came from immunoSEQ multiplex PCR; TCRdb's copy has only in-frame clones and leaves some out. The repertoire consists of about 270,000 clones, with more than 75% occurring once and the leading ten covering about 2.7%. The sequenced sample was PBMCs or T cells enriched from blood (not recorded which). The receptors shown here come from a young woman who had recovered from COVID-19.

The chain has TRBV28 and TRBJ2-3; TRBD2 matches at 7 bases. The CDR3 covers 16 residues. Germline trimming cut 1 base from V and 2 bases from J; bases unmatched to any gene: 6. Germline V gene sequence: CDR1 MDHEN, CDR2 SYDVKM. In DNA form, the CDR3 reads TGTGCCAGCAGTTTATTGTCTAGCGGTACCACAGATACGCAGTATTTT. Translated, it gives CASSLLSSGTTDTQYF.

The DNA for the CDR3 is TGTGCCAGCAGTTATATAGCGGGAGGACAGAATACGCAGTATTTT. It specifies CASSYIAGGQNTQYF. This chain connects TRBV6-5 to TRBJ2-3, with 10 nucleotides matching TRBD2. CDR1 is MNHEY and CDR2 is SVGAGI in the germline V gene. V was clipped by 3 bases and J by 7 bases; unmatched bases: 7. The CDR3 is made up of 15 amino acids.

The V call is TRBV6-5, the J call TRBJ1-6; tentatively, D is TRBD1 (6 bases). This CDR3 has 15 residues. V lost 2 bases to trimming and J lost 5 bases, with 10 bases between them. The germline V gene encodes CDR1 MNHEY and CDR2 SVGAGI. The CDR3 region has the DNA TGTGCCAGCAGTTACAGGGGGTTGAATAATTCACCCCTCCACTTT. This encodes CASSYRGLNNSPLHF.

The chain joins TRBV11-2 to TRBJ2-1; 7 bases are a match to TRBD2. The CDR3 length is 16 residues. CDR1 is SGHAT, CDR2 FQNNGV, per germline. V was clipped by 3 bases and J by 2 bases; unmatched bases: 7. Here the CDR3 reads CASSFTLAVPYNEQFF. For the CDR3, the DNA is TGTGCCAGCAGCTTTACCCTAGCGGTCCCCTACAATGAGCAGTTCTTC.

The J gene is TRBJ1-1, the V gene TRBV11-3; D is perhaps TRBD1 (6 bases). V was trimmed by 4 bases and J by 7 bases, leaving 13 bases between them. Per the germline V gene, CDR1 is SGHNT and CDR2 is YENEEA. The CDR3 contains 13 residues. The chain's CDR3 is CASSYPGVDEAFF. The CDR3 DNA is TGTGCCAGCAGCTACCCAGGGGTAGATGAAGCTTTCTTT.

Only one count was recorded for this clone. The chain has TRBV28 and TRBJ2-7; D unresolved. Trimming shortened V by 3 bases and J by 6 bases, and 12 bases separated the two germline ends. From germline, CDR1 is MDHEN and CDR2 SYDVKM. There are 13 residues in the CDR3. The CDR3 protein is CASSLPPRSEQYF. Here the CDR3 DNA reads TGTGCCAGCAGTTTGCCCCCTCGGAGCGAGCAGTACTTC.

CDR3 bases: TGTGCCAGCAGCTTAGGAGGCCTGCCTGGAAACACCATATATTTT. Protein: CASSLGGLPGNTIYF. The chain recombines TRBV27 with TRBJ1-3; the D is unclear. V gave up 6 bases and J gave up 2 bases, with 14 bases separating them. The CDR3 extends over 15 amino acids. Germline V lookup: CDR1 MNHEY, CDR2 SMNVEV (reference sequence).

The J gene is TRBJ1-3, the V gene TRBV27, with a possible D match to TRBD1 (6 bases). The CDR3 totals 16 residues. V gave up 2 bases and J gave up 0 bases, with 11 bases separating them. Germline assignment: CDR1 MNHEY and CDR2 SMNVEV (reference sequence). The CDR3 region has the DNA TGTGCCAGCAGTTTAACAGGGCTAATCTCTGGAAACACCATATATTTT. It is translated as CASSLTGLISGNTIYF.

The chain combines TRBV6-5 with TRBJ2-7, with 7 positions matching TRBD1. CDR3 length: 12 residues. Trimming cost V 5 bases and J 2 bases; bases outside gene matches: 0. Germline V gene sequence: CDR1 MNHEY, CDR2 SVGAGI. CDR3 loop: CASSQGAYEQYF. Written as DNA, the CDR3 is TGTGCCAGCAGTCAGGGGGCCTACGAGCAGTACTTC.

CDR3 nucleotides: TGTGCCAGCAGCCGGGGGGGGCAGAGTGAAGCTTTCTTT. Translation gives CASSRGGQSEAFF. This chain uses TRBV11-2 with TRBJ1-1; possible D gene TRBD1, 6 bases. V was pared by 5 bases and J by 7 bases, with 14 bases between. Germline values: CDR1 SGHAT, CDR2 FQNNGV. The CDR3 sequence is 13 residues long.

The chain has TRBV9 and TRBJ2-1; tentatively, D is TRBD2 (5 bases). Germline lookup yields CDR1 SGDLS and CDR2 YYNGEE. This CDR3 contains 16 residues. V was trimmed by 0 bases and J by 2 bases, leaving 12 bases between them. Here the CDR3 DNA reads TGTGCCAGCAGCGTAGCGGGGAGTCGTACCTACAATGAGCAGTTCTTC. Amino acid sequence: CASSVAGSRTYNEQFF.

The chain links TRBV5-4 to TRBJ2-1; 13 bases map to TRBD2. Per germline, CDR1 SGHNT and CDR2 YYREEE (reference sequence). The V and J ends lost 4 bases and 11 bases, in that order; junction bases with no gene match: 9. CDR3 length equals 15 residues. The CDR3 spells CASSLRLAGGLKQFF. CDR3 nucleotide sequence: TGTGCCAGCAGCCTGAGACTAGCGGGGGGCCTCAAGCAGTTCTTC.

The genes are TRBV7-2 and TRBJ1-1, with TRBD1 as a possible D gene (5 bases). V was clipped by 5 bases and J by 5 bases, with 12 bases between them. The CDR3 totals 13 residues. Germline values: CDR1 SGHTA, CDR2 FQGNSA. Here the CDR3 DNA reads TGTGCCAGCAGCCCCGTTAGGGGTACTGAAGCTTTCTTT. Protein sequence: CASSPVRGTEAFF.

The J gene is TRBJ1-1, the V gene TRBV9, with D unresolved. This CDR3 has 16 amino acids. Germline loops: CDR1 SGDLS, CDR2 YYNGEE. The V and J ends lost 1 base and 0 bases respectively, with 13 bases between them. The CDR3 reads CASSVWAGGMNTEAFF. CDR3 DNA sequence: TGTGCCAGCAGCGTATGGGCGGGAGGTATGAACACTGAAGCTTTCTTT.

The CDR3 nucleotides are TGTGCCAGAAGCCGACGACTGGGAGGTCCGTTCTTC. It specifies CARSRRLGGPFF. The V call is TRBV5-3, the J call TRBJ2-1; possibly TRBD2 for D (6 bases). TRBV5-3 falls under the ORF class, with uncertain function. The V and J ends lost 4 bases and 15 bases respectively, with 17 bases between them. The CDR3 extends over 12 amino acids.

The rearrangement joins TRBV29-1 to TRBJ1-4, with D perhaps matching TRBD1 (6 bases). V was cut by 4 bases and J by 6 bases, with 12 bases left in between. The CDR3 has 13 residues. The germline gives CDR1 SQVTM, CDR2 ANQGSEA. Written as DNA, the CDR3 is TGCAGCGTTGGGGGGCGCGGACATGAAAAACTGTTTTTT. It encodes CSVGGRGHEKLFF.

The gene calls are TRBV3-1 (or the pseudogene TRBV3-2) and TRBJ2-5; 7 bases map to TRBD1. CDR1 is LGHDT and CDR2 is YNNKEL in the germline V gene (reference sequence). The CDR3 is made up of 17 amino acids. Germline trimming cut 1 base from V and 1 base from J; bases unmatched to any gene: 9. CDR3 sequence: CASSQVRGPNSQETQYF. In DNA, the CDR3 is TGTGCCAGCAGCCAAGTGAGGGGGCCGAATTCCCAAGAGACCCAGTACTTC.

The chain has TRBV7-3 and TRBJ1-1; 10 bases map to TRBD1. V dropped 0 bases and J dropped 5; count of bases not matched to a gene: 6. Germline values: CDR1 SGHTA, CDR2 FQGTGA. The CDR3 has 16 residues. This CDR3 reads CASSLTPDRGITEAFF. CDR3 bases: TGTGCCAGCAGCTTAACTCCGGACAGGGGGATTACTGAAGCTTTCTTT.

The chain has TRBV7-2 and TRBJ2-3; 7 bases agree with TRBD2. There are 15 residues in the CDR3. With V trimmed by 5 bases and J by 3 bases, 8 bases remained unmatched. Germline V lookup: CDR1 SGHTA, CDR2 FQGNSA. The CDR3 loop reads CASSRRDYETDTQYF. The CDR3 DNA reads TGTGCCAGCAGCCGCCGGGACTACGAGACAGATACGCAGTATTTT.

This chain connects TRBV27 to TRBJ1-5, with D unclear. V was clipped by 2 bases and J by 7 bases, with 15 bases between them. The germline V gene encodes CDR1 MNHEY and CDR2 SMNVEV (reference sequence). This CDR3 has 15 residues. The CDR3, as DNA: TGTGCCAGCAGTTTAACACGAGGGTTGGGCCAGCCCCAGCATTTT. It specifies CASSLTRGLGQPQHF.

The CDR3 sequence is CASSLDAGGSYEQYF. CDR3 bases: TGTGCCAGCAGCTTAGACGCAGGGGGCTCCTACGAGCAGTACTTC. The chain combines TRBV7-2 with TRBJ2-7, with 7 bases matching TRBD1. Trimming cost V 1 base and J 0 bases; bases outside gene matches: 3. This CDR3 comprises 15 residues. CDR1 is SGHTA and CDR2 is FQGNSA in the germline V gene.

This clone was recorded only once. This sequence joins TRBV10-3 and TRBJ1-5; 7 nucleotides align to TRBD1. Germline CDR1 ENHRY, CDR2 SYGVKD. The CDR3 sequence is 14 residues long. The V gene end was trimmed by 6 bases and the J gene end by 0 bases; junction bases not matched to a gene: 2. The CDR3 protein is CAIRGDSSNQPQHF. DNA of the CDR3: TGTGCCATCAGGGGGGACAGTAGCAATCAGCCCCAGCATTTT.

This chain uses TRBV30 with TRBJ1-2, with D perhaps matching TRBD1 (5 bases). Germline CDR1 is GTSNPN and CDR2 is SVGIG (reference sequence). This CDR3 is 13 amino acids long. V gave up 4 bases and J gave up 2 bases, with 11 bases separating them. This CDR3 is CAWIRGENYGYTF. CDR3 sequence (DNA): TGTGCCTGGATTCGGGGGGAGAACTATGGCTACACCTTC.

The gene calls are TRBV20-1 and TRBJ2-1; D gene uncertain. Germline lookup yields CDR1 DFQATT and CDR2 SNEGSKA (reference sequence). CDR3 size: 10 residues. V was clipped by 8 bases and J by 4 bases, with 6 bases between them. CDR3 loop: CSTPYNEQFF. The CDR3 coding sequence is TGCAGTACTCCATACAATGAGCAGTTCTTC.